This TCR beta chain is from a study of regulatory T cells in long-lasting Graves disease. This clonotype was found many times. Trimming stripped 0 bases from V and 0 bases from J, with 6 bases between. CDR3 length: 14 amino acids. Germline CDR1 is SGHVS and CDR2 is FNYEAQ. Through Arm-PCR of CDR3 regions and iRepertoire HTBI primers, TCR beta libraries were built. In TCRdb, the multiplex PCR reads were re-called with MiXCR into one record per CDR3 protein. The repertoire holds a few hundred thousand distinct CDR3 sequences, with under 25% as singletons. Indicated time point: persistent/refractory GD, antithyroid drugs over 5 years with positive TRAb. RNA from PBMCs was the source of the TCR library. American Thyroid Association guidelines defined how Graves' disease was diagnosed.

The specimen comprised peripheral blood mononuclear cells (PBMCs), sampled when the disease was refractory, from a patient treated with antithyroid drugs. The chain combines TRBV7-6 with TRBJ2-7; no reliable D call. This TCR was recovered from a female donor with Graves disease. The CDR3 reads CASSLAEGSYEQYF. Here the CDR3 DNA reads TGTGCCAGCAGCTTAGCGGAAGGCTCCTACGAGCAGTACTTC.